The next 30 T cell receptor beta chains were all read from a single sample in a study of blood T cell repertoires in COVID-19. Generated by immunoSEQ multiplex PCR, the TCRdb table keeps only in-frame clones and is missing some. The sample has over 70,000 clones, about 77% seen once; the top ten hold around 10%. The sample was peripheral blood. The source is a woman older than 75 with acute or convalescent COVID-19.

This clone was seen once. The V gene is TRBV27, the J gene TRBJ2-3; 11 bases are a match to TRBD2. The ends lost 3 bases at V and 2 bases at J; junction bases unmatched: 10. The CDR3 loop spans 18 amino acids. Germline CDR1 is MNHEY and CDR2 is SMNVEV (reference sequence). The DNA for the CDR3 is TGTGCCAGCAGTTTTGGGCTAGCGGGAGGAACATACACAGATACGCAGTATTTT. Its translation: CASSFGLAGGTYTDTQYF.

V usage is TRBV4-2 and J usage is TRBJ1-4, with 7 nucleotides matching TRBD1. CDR1 and CDR2 from the germline V gene are LGHNA and YNFKEQ. The CDR3 runs to 15 residues. The V and J ends lost 5 bases and 2 bases, in that order; junction bases with no gene match: 5. The CDR3 nucleotides are TGTGCCAGCAGCTTGGGACAGACGACTAATGAAAAACTGTTTTTT. Residues: CASSLGQTTNEKLFF.

This chain uses TRBV5-1 with TRBJ1-2, with D hard to call. CDR1 SGHRS and CDR2 YFSETQ come from the germline V gene. The CDR3 is made up of 12 amino acids. V lost 8 bases and J 1 base, leaving 9 bases between the germline ends. CDR3 nucleotides: TGCGCCAGTTACTCCCATAACTATGGCTACACCTTC. This sequence encodes CASYSHNYGYTF.

The V and J genes are TRBV15 and TRBJ1-2; D remains ambiguous. This CDR3 contains 14 residues. Looked up from germline, CDR1 is LNHNV and CDR2 is YYDKDF (reference sequence). The ends were cut back, 5 bases at V and 4 bases at J, with 14 bases in the middle. This CDR3 reads CATSDSTETYGYTF. The CDR3 DNA reads TGTGCCACCAGCGATTCGACGGAGACCTATGGCTACACCTTC. Using reference TRBV15 and TRBJ1-2 for the parts outside the CDR3, the full variable domain is DAMVIQNPRYQVTQFGKPVTLSCSQTLNHNVMYWYQQKSSQAPKLLFHYYDKDFNNEADTPDNFQSRRPNTSFCFLDIRSPGLGDTAMYLCATSDSTETYGYTFGSGTRLTVV.

V and J are TRBV6-2 or TRBV6-3 and TRBJ1-2; D is possibly TRBD1 (6 bases). Deletions cut 0 bases from V and 9 bases from J, with 17 bases between. This CDR3 region has 15 residues. Germline V gene lookup returns CDR1 MNHEY and CDR2 SVGEGT. CDR3 DNA sequence: TGTGCCAGCAGTTACTCGAACCGGGTTGGGGGCCGCTACACCTTC. It is translated as CASSYSNRVGGRYTF.

The V call is TRBV7-2, the J call TRBJ1-2, with TRBD1 as a possible D gene (6 bases). This CDR3 region has 14 residues. Germline V CDR1 and CDR2: SGHTA, FQGNSA. The V gene lost 5 bases and the J gene lost 0 bases, with 10 bases spanning the gap. The CDR3 DNA follows: TGTGCCAGCAGCCCCGACAGGACTAACTATGGCTACACCTTC. Residues: CASSPDRTNYGYTF.

This clone appeared a single time. The rearrangement links TRBV7-2 to TRBJ2-5; tentatively, D is TRBD2 (7 bases). Trimming pared 5 bases from V and 2 bases from J, leaving 12 bases between. The length of the CDR3 is 14 residues. Germline loops: CDR1 SGHTA, CDR2 FQGNSA. The CDR3 here is CASSAAGAQETQYF. CDR3 nucleotide sequence: TGTGCCAGCAGCGCGGCGGGGGCTCAAGAGACCCAGTACTTC.

The V gene is TRBV4-1, the J gene TRBJ1-2; no clear D gene. In germline, CDR1 is MGHRA, CDR2 YSYEKL. V was shortened by 1 base and J by 0 bases, with 6 bases between the two germline ends. The CDR3 is 14 residues long. The CDR3 sequence is CASSQAGTNYGYTF. The DNA of the CDR3 is TGCGCCAGCAGCCAAGCCGGGACTAACTATGGCTACACCTTC.

The genes are TRBV5-1 and TRBJ1-3; 9 nucleotides line up with TRBD1. The CDR3 loop spans 16 amino acids. V was clipped by 0 bases and J by 0 bases; unmatched bases: 1. Per the germline V gene, CDR1 is SGHRS and CDR2 is YFSETQ. The CDR3 DNA is TGCGCCAGCAGCTTGGCGACAGGGGGCTCTGGAAACACCATATATTTT. Translated: CASSLATGGSGNTIYF.

The rearrangement joins TRBV5-4 to TRBJ2-7; TRBD1 matches at 7 bases. CDR3 length: 15 residues. Looked up from germline, CDR1 is SGHNT and CDR2 is YYREEE (reference sequence). J gave up 6 bases and V 4 bases, and 13 bases lay outside the gene matches. The CDR3 loop reads CASSPSTGQKSEQYF. The CDR3 DNA reads as TGTGCCAGCAGCCCGAGCACGGGACAGAAGAGCGAGCAGTACTTC.

This sequence joins TRBV5-1 and TRBJ2-1, with TRBD2 matching 7 bases. Unmatched junction bases numbered 5, after V lost 0 bases and J lost 5 bases. There are 15 residues in the CDR3. From germline, CDR1 is SGHRS and CDR2 YFSETQ. As DNA, the CDR3 is TGCGCCAGCAGCTTGGCCGCTCTAGCGGACAATGAGCAGTTCTTC. Protein sequence: CASSLAALADNEQFF.

V usage is TRBV5-1 and J usage is TRBJ2-2; possibly TRBD2 for D (5 bases). CDR1 and CDR2 from the germline V gene are SGHRS and YFSETQ. V dropped 7 bases and J dropped 5 bases, with 15 bases sitting between them. The CDR3 is made up of 14 amino acids. The CDR3 protein is CASAASHPTGELFF. The CDR3 coding sequence is TGCGCCAGCGCGGCTAGCCATCCAACCGGGGAGCTGTTTTTT.

The J gene is TRBJ2-4, the V gene TRBV28; D is perhaps TRBD1 (6 bases). Germline V gene sequence: CDR1 MDHEN, CDR2 SYDVKM. V was cut by 4 bases and J by 0 bases, with 13 bases left in between. CDR3 length: 16 residues. The DNA of the CDR3 is TGTGCCAGCAGTTCCCCGGGACATTTAGCCAAAAACATTCAGTACTTC. Translation gives CASSSPGHLAKNIQYF.

The chain uses TRBV28 and TRBJ2-7, with 7 nucleotides matching TRBD2. Germline V gives CDR1 MDHEN, CDR2 SYDVKM. The CDR3 loop spans 18 amino acids. The V segment lost 7 bases and the J segment 0 bases; nucleotides outside the gene matches: 18. The CDR3 bases are TGTGCCAGCACCCCATCGGGGGGTTGGGGGGAAAGCTCCTACGAGCAGTACTTC. This encodes CASTPSGGWGESSYEQYF.

This clone was seen just once. The rearrangement uses TRBV20-1 and TRBJ1-2, with D maybe TRBD1 (5 bases). Deletions cut 3 bases from V and 4 bases from J, with 6 bases between. CDR1 is DFQATT, CDR2 SNEGSKA, per germline (reference sequence). The CDR3 contains 11 residues. CDR3 nucleotide sequence: TGCAGTGCTAGTCAGGGCTATGGCTACACCTTC. Its protein is CSASQGYGYTF.

The chain's CDR3 is CASSPGYSGNEQFF. CDR3 nucleotides: TGTGCCAGCAGCCCCGGGTATAGCGGGAATGAGCAGTTCTTC. The chain employs TRBV7-2 and TRBJ2-1; 7 nucleotides line up with TRBD2. CDR1 and CDR2 from the germline V gene are SGHTA and FQGNSA. V shed 5 bases and J 7 bases; nucleotides not matched to a gene: 8. The CDR3 is 14 residues long.

Comments on this clone: The sample holds other DNA sequences that translate to the same CDR3. The chain is built from TRBV7-2 and TRBJ1-4; D gene ambiguous. Germline assignment: CDR1 SGHTA and CDR2 FQGNSA. There are 13 residues in the CDR3. V lost 5 bases and J lost 5, with 9 bases in between. CDR3 amino acids: CASSRGSNEKLFF. CDR3 in DNA: TGTGCCAGCAGCCGCGGGAGCAATGAAAAACTGTTTTTT.

The CDR3 DNA is TGCAGCGTTGAAGGGACAGGGAGTAACACCATATATTTT. Encoded protein: CSVEGTGSNTIYF. This chain joins TRBV29-1 and TRBJ1-3, with 8 nucleotides matching TRBD1. The CDR3 is 13 residues long. The junction had 3 bases not matched to a gene; V was cut back by 1 base and J by 7 bases. CDR1 is SQVTM and CDR2 is ANQGSEA in the germline V gene.

The chain carries TRBV5-1 and TRBJ2-1; 16 positions agree with TRBD2. Trimming at V came to 0 bases and at J to 4 bases, leaving 4 bases not matched to a gene. The CDR3 has 18 amino acids. In germline, CDR1 is SGHRS, CDR2 YFSETQ. CDR3 in DNA: TGCGCCAGCAGCTTGGTGGGACTAGCGGGGGGGCTTTACAATGAGCAGTTCTTC. Amino acids: CASSLVGLAGGLYNEQFF.

This clone was counted between two and nine times. CDR3 in amino acids: CASSGRGGNTIYF. The CDR3 DNA sequence: TGTGCCAGCAGCGGCAGGGGTGGAAACACCATATATTTT. The chain has TRBV11-2 and TRBJ1-3; possible D gene TRBD1, 6 bases. Germline CDR1 and CDR2: SGHAT and FQNNGV. The CDR3 runs 13 residues. V lost 5 bases and J 3 bases, leaving 8 bases between the germline ends.

V gene TRBV30 combines with J gene TRBJ1-2, with TRBD1 as a possible D gene (5 bases). CDR1 and CDR2 from the germline V gene are GTSNPN and SVGIG (reference sequence). This CDR3 has 12 residues. Trimming stripped 4 bases from V and 1 base from J, with 7 bases between. The CDR3 is CAWTGNNYGYTF. The CDR3 nucleotides read TGTGCCTGGACAGGGAATAACTATGGCTACACCTTC.

The chain uses TRBV6-5 and TRBJ1-3; D not certain. The ends were cut back, 5 bases at V and 2 bases at J, with 13 bases in the middle. The CDR3 is 15 residues long. CDR1 is MNHEY and CDR2 is SVGAGI in the germline V gene. This CDR3 is CASSPFFPAGNTIYF. The DNA of the CDR3 is TGTGCCAGCAGTCCATTTTTCCCGGCTGGAAACACCATATATTTT.

This clone was detected a few times. This chain connects TRBV6-6 to TRBJ1-6; TRBD1 aligns across 8 bases. CDR1 and CDR2 (germline): MNHNY, SVGAGI (reference sequence). The CDR3 is made up of 19 amino acids. J was trimmed by 0 bases and V by 6 bases; bases with no gene match: 13. This CDR3 reads CASSSGQGSSFSYNSPLHF. The CDR3 nucleotides read TGTGCCAGCAGCTCCGGACAGGGCAGTAGTTTCTCCTATAATTCACCCCTCCACTTT.

This clone appeared once. The chain recombines TRBV3-1 (or the pseudogene TRBV3-2) with TRBJ1-5, with D perhaps TRBD1 (5 bases). Trimming removed 4 bases from V and 8 bases from J, with 21 bases in between. CDR1 is LGHDT, CDR2 YNNKEL, per germline (reference sequence). The CDR3 runs 16 residues. The CDR3 nucleotides read TGTGCCAGCAGCCCGAAGGTTGGTCGGGGGGTGAAGCCCCAGCATTTT. Protein sequence: CASSPKVGRGVKPQHF.

V gene TRBV7-8 combines with J gene TRBJ1-1, with D unclear. CDR3 length equals 13 residues. In germline, CDR1 is SGHVS, CDR2 FQNEAQ. Trimming left V 4 bases short and J 1 base short, with 7 bases between. In DNA, the CDR3 is TGTGCCAGCAGCTCCCTAGGGAACACTGAAGCTTTCTTT. Translation gives CASSSLGNTEAFF.

V gene TRBV10-3 combines with J gene TRBJ1-1, with 9 bases that match TRBD1. The V segment lost 6 bases and the J segment 4 bases; nucleotides outside the gene matches: 3. The germline V gene has CDR1 ENHRY and CDR2 SYGVKD. This CDR3 is 13 amino acids long. The CDR3 DNA reads as TGTGCCATCAGAGAGACAGGGGGCACTGAAGCTTTCTTT. It codes for CAIRETGGTEAFF.

The count of this clone is one. This rearrangement joins TRBV4-3 to TRBJ1-1; D might be TRBD1 (6 bases). V was pared by 4 bases and J by 2 bases, with 11 bases between. CDR1 is LGHNA and CDR2 is YSLEER in the germline V gene. This CDR3 comprises 14 residues. CDR3 sequence reads: CASSPLDRNTEAFF. The CDR3 DNA reads as TGCGCCAGCAGCCCGTTGGACAGAAACACTGAAGCTTTCTTT.

This clone was observed a few times. The rearrangement joins TRBV19 to TRBJ2-5, with D maybe TRBD2 (7 bases). This CDR3 is built from 12 residues. CDR1 and CDR2 from the germline V gene are LNHDA and SQIVND (reference sequence). V was shortened by 6 bases and J by 5 bases, with 10 bases between the two germline ends. This CDR3 reads CASRRGGETQYF. DNA of the CDR3: TGTGCCAGTAGGAGGGGGGGGGAGACCCAGTACTTC.

The CDR3 region is CASSPLPGTGGRGNYGYTF. The CDR3 nucleotides are TGTGCCAGCAGTCCCCTCCCCGGAACAGGGGGCCGGGGTAACTATGGCTACACCTTC. The chain recombines TRBV27 with TRBJ1-2, with TRBD1 identical over 9 bases. The CDR3 is 19 amino acids. The V segment lost 5 bases and the J segment 1 base; nucleotides outside the gene matches: 17. CDR1 is MNHEY and CDR2 is SMNVEV in the germline V gene (reference sequence).

In its sample, this clone was seen a few times. This chain uses TRBV7-6 with TRBJ1-6, with TRBD1 identical over 8 bases. The CDR3 runs 17 residues. V was clipped by 1 base and J by 7 bases; unmatched bases: 9. The germline V gene has CDR1 SGHVS and CDR2 FNYEAQ. The CDR3 DNA follows: TGTGCCAGCAGCTTAGGCCCGACAGGGGTTGGGAATTCACCCCTCCACTTT. Protein product: CASSLGPTGVGNSPLHF.